This TCR beta chain appears in the sequencing data of a study of identical twins. MiXCR, applied by TCRdb to the 5' RACE reads, yields one record per CDR3 protein. The repertoire holds approximately 190,000 distinct CDR3 sequences, more than 15% seen once, with 40% in the top ten. The CDR3 has 12 residues. With 5 bases removed from V and 6 bases from J, the gap between germline ends came to 7 bases. CDR1 and CDR2 (germline): KGHSH, LQKENI. The same sample was also used in a study of T cells expressing NK-cell markers.

The V call is TRBV18, the J call TRBJ2-2; D is undetermined. The TCR was taken from a woman aged 18 to 35 in good health. The sample consisted of CD8+ T cells sorted from blood. For the CDR3, the DNA is TGTGCCAGCTCAGCGGTGGCCGGGGAGCTGTTTTTT. Translation gives CASSAVAGELFF.